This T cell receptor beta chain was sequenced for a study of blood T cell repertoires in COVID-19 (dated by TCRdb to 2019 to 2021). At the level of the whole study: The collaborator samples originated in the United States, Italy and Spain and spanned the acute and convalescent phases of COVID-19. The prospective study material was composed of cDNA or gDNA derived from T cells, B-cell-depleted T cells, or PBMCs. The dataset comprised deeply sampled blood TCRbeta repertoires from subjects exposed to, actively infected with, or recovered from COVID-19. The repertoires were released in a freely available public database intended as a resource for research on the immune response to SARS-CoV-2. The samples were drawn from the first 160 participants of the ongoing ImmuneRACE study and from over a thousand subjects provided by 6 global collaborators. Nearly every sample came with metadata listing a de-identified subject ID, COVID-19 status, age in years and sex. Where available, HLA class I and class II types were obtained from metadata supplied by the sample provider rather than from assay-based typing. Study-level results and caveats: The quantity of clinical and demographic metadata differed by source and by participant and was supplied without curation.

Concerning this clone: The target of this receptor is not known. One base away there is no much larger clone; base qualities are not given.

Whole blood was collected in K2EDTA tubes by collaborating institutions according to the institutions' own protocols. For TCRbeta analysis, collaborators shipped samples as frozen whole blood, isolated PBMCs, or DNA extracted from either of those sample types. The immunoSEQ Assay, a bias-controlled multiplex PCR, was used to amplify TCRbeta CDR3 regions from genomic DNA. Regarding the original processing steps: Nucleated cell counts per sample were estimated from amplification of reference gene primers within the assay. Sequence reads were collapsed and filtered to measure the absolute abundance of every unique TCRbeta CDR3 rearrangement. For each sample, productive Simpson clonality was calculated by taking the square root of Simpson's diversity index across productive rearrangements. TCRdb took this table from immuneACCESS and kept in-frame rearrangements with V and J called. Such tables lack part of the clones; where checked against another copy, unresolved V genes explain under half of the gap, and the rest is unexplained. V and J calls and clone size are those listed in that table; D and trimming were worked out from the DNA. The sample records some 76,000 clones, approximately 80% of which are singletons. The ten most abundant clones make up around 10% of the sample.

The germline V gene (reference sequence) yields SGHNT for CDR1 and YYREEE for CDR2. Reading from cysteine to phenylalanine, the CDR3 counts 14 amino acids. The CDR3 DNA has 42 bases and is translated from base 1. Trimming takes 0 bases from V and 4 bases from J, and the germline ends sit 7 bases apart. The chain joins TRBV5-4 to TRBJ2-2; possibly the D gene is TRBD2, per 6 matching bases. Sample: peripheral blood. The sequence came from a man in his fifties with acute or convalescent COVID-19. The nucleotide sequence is TGTGCCAGCAGCTTGGGGGGGGTCACCGGGGAGCTGTTTTTT. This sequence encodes CASSLGGVTGELFF.